This entry lists 10 T cell receptor beta chains sequenced from one sample in a study of T cells in women clearing cervical HPV infection. Using immunoSEQ multiplex PCR, the repertoire was profiled, and TCRdb retains in-frame clones only, with some absent. With tens of thousands of clones in the sample, the ten largest clones hold approximately 1.4%. Specimen: blood buffy coat. These receptors were collected from a woman between 18 and 75 years old with a cervical HPV16 infection that either progressed to CIN3+ or cleared (not recorded which).

Details on this clone: With the read ending 3 residues before the CDR3 end, the germline J gene is used to fill in that end. V gene TRBV7-6 combines with J gene TRBJ2-3, with TRBD2 identical over 14 bases. This CDR3 is 18 amino acids long. Trimming took 5 bases from V and 0 from J; bases not matched to a gene: 7. In germline, CDR1 is SGHVS, CDR2 FNYEAQ. CDR3 sequence reads: CASSLGLAGGASTDTQYF. The DNA read from the CDR3 is TGTGCCAGCAGCCTCGGACTAGCGGGGGGCGCGAGCACAGATACG.

Notes on this clone: The read terminates 3 residues before the CDR3 end, so the remaining end is supplied by the germline J gene. This rearrangement joins TRBV7-2 to TRBJ1-2; D possibly corresponds to TRBD1 (5 bases). Trimming removed 6 bases at V and 3 bases at J, with 8 bases between. This CDR3 region has 12 residues. CDR1 and CDR2 from the germline V gene are SGHTA and FQGNSA. The CDR3 spells CASRKQDYGYTF. The DNA read from the CDR3 is TGTGCCAGCAGGAAACAGGACTATGGC.

About this clone: The missing CDR3 end, 3 residues past where the read stops, is filled in from the germline J gene. This chain links TRBV14 with TRBJ2-5, with a tentative D call TRBD2 (6 bases). V lost 4 bases and J 4 bases, leaving 10 bases between the germline ends. The CDR3 is 13 amino acids. CDR1 and CDR2 (germline): SGHDN, FVKESK. This CDR3 is CASSLGGSETQYF. The sequenced CDR3 bases are TGTGCCAGCAGCCTGGGGGGATCAGAGACC.

For this clone: The read ends 3 residues before the CDR3 terminus; that terminus is restored from the germline J gene. V usage is TRBV19 and J usage is TRBJ1-1; 7 bases map to TRBD1. J lost 1 base, V lost 9 bases, and 5 bases had no gene match. This CDR3 has 13 amino acids. Germline lookup yields CDR1 LNHDA and CDR2 SQIVND (reference sequence). The part of the CDR3 DNA that was read is TGTGCCAGCCGGGACAGAGGGAACACTGAA. Its protein product is CASRDRGNTE. The whole CDR3 reads CASRDRGNTEAFF.

As concerns this clone: Coverage ceases 3 residues before the CDR3 finishes, and the germline J gene fills in the end. This chain uses TRBV19 with TRBJ2-2; tentatively, D is TRBD2 (6 bases). Trimming pared 5 bases from V and 5 bases from J, leaving 15 bases between. Germline V CDR1 and CDR2: LNHDA, SQIVND (reference sequence). CDR3 length: 15 amino acids. CDR3: CASSPEWGETGELFF. The sequenced part of the CDR3 DNA is TGTGCCAGTAGTCCCGAGTGGGGGGAAACCGGGGAG.

As for this clone: The CDR3 is cut off 3 residues early in the read; its end comes from the germline J gene. This chain joins TRBV5-1 and TRBJ2-2, with D perhaps matching TRBD1 (6 bases). V lost 0 bases and J lost 8, with 17 bases in between. This CDR3 has 16 residues. Germline V gene data show CDR1 as SGHRS and CDR2 as YFSETQ. Incomplete CDR3 DNA: TGCGCCAGCAGCTTGGGGGACAATTTCCCTACTGGGGAG. The encoded protein is CASSLGDNFPTGE. The whole CDR3 sequence is CASSLGDNFPTGELFF.

With respect to this clone: The sequenced fragment ends 3 residues before the CDR3 boundary, so the rest is inferred from the germline J gene. The V call is TRBV20-1, the J call TRBJ2-7; D may be TRBD2 (6 bases). V lost 5 bases and J 1 base, leaving 12 bases between the germline ends. The CDR3 length is 13 residues. From germline, CDR1 is DFQATT and CDR2 SNEGSKA (reference sequence). This CDR3 is CSAAPGGSYEQYF. Incomplete CDR3 DNA: TGCAGTGCTGCCCCCGGGGGATCCTACGAG.

Details on this clone: The sequence runs out 3 residues before the end of the CDR3; the remainder is reconstructed from the germline J gene. The chain combines TRBV2 with TRBJ1-2, with a possible D match to TRBD1 (5 bases). The germline V gene encodes CDR1 SNHLY and CDR2 FYNNEI. The CDR3 runs to 12 residues. The CDR3 sequence is CASRMGRAGYTF. CDR3 DNA, as far as it was read: TGTGCCAGCAGAATGGGCAGGGCGGGC.

Concerning this clone: The read halts 3 residues ahead of the CDR3 end, with the missing end drawn from the germline J gene. The chain carries TRBV5-1 and TRBJ2-1, with 7 bases fitting TRBD2. V shed 4 bases and J 2 bases; nucleotides not matched to a gene: 6. The V gene's germline CDR1 is SGHRS and CDR2 YFSETQ. This CDR3 region has 15 residues. The covered CDR3 bases are TGCGCCAGCAGCCCGACTAGCTCCCCCTACAATGAG. It specifies CASSPTSSPYNE. The whole CDR3 is CASSPTSSPYNEQFF.

Points on this clone: The CDR3 end lies 3 residues beyond the end of the read and is filled in from the germline J gene. The chain couples TRBV7-2 to TRBJ2-7; 7 bases match TRBD1. Germline values: CDR1 SGHTA, CDR2 FQGNSA. The CDR3 contains 13 residues. Germline trimming cut 4 bases from V and 6 bases from J; bases unmatched to any gene: 6. CDR3 amino acids: CASSSQGWSEQYF. CDR3 DNA (partial): TGTGCCAGCAGCTCACAGGGGTGGAGCGAG.